This T cell receptor (beta chain) was obtained from a study of memory CD4+ T cells and cytomegalovirus serostatus. The sort gate was single viable CD3+CD4+CD8-CD45RO+ cells for memory CD4+ T cells. Positive selection with CD4 microbeads enriched total CD4+ T cells. The CDR3 consists of 14 residues. V was cut by 6 bases and J by 2 bases, with 11 bases left in between. The germline gives CDR1 MNHEY, CDR2 SVGAGI. TCRdb's table, derived via immunoSEQ multiplex PCR, lists solely in-frame clones and lacks some. The data show about 50,000 clones, with just under 80% seen just once and approximately 0.8% held by the top ten.

Specimen: memory CD4+ T cells from blood. The chain carries TRBV6-5 and TRBJ1-5; D might be TRBD1 (5 bases). The TCR was taken from an adult in good health and CMV-seronegative. The CDR3 DNA reads TGTGCCAGCAGACGGGACGGCCGCAATCAGCCCCAGCATTTT. This codes for CASRRDGRNQPQHF.